These T cell receptor beta chains were read from a single sample in a study of CD8 T cells in ankylosing spondylitis. TCRdb re-called the 5' RACE reads with MiXCR, one entry per CDR3 protein. The sample contains 750,000 to 850,000 distinct CDR3 sequences, over 9.5% of which appear only once. Input material: blood, either unsorted or a sorted T cell fraction (not recorded which). Receptors originate from a male donor with ankylosing spondylitis. Both conserved end residues are part of each CDR3. Each record gives: V gene, J gene, CDR3 protein.

V: TRBV29-1; J: TRBJ2-5; CDR3: CSVEEGTQETQYF
V: TRBV13; J: TRBJ2-7; CDR3: CASSPQAQGPSYEQYF
V: TRBV6-2/TRBV6-3; J: TRBJ1-5; CDR3: CASAKQGNQPQHF
V: TRBV29-1; J: TRBJ2-7; CDR3: CSVSTDPYEQYF
V: TRBV20-1; J: TRBJ1-2; CDR3: CSARQSQRGYGYTF
V: TRBV11-3; J: TRBJ2-2; CDR3: CASSPFGGYTGELFF
V: TRBV27; J: TRBJ1-5; CDR3: CASSSHRGEGNQPQHF
V: TRBV20-1; J: TRBJ2-5; CDR3: CGSYSGGGQETQYF
V: TRBV5-6; J: TRBJ2-5; CDR3: CASSLRLGNIQETQYF
V: TRBV27; J: TRBJ2-7; CDR3: CASSYDGGLAGLSYEQYF
V: TRBV11-2; J: TRBJ2-1; CDR3: CASSLAARRRNEQFF
V: TRBV10-3; J: TRBJ1-6; CDR3: CAISNRGAFMYVHF
V: TRBV18; J: TRBJ1-5; CDR3: CASSPQGTGSNQPQHF
V: TRBV12-3/TRBV12-4; J: TRBJ1-5; CDR3: CASSSQAFNQPQHF
V: TRBV5-6; J: TRBJ2-7; CDR3: CASSWAPSGYEQYF
V: TRBV5-1; J: TRBJ1-1; CDR3: CASRFSTEAFF
V: TRBV5-1; J: TRBJ2-2; CDR3: CASSLGWDTGELFF
V: TRBV7-8; J: TRBJ2-2; CDR3: CASSPERGSNTGELFF
V: TRBV25-1; J: TRBJ1-4; CDR3: CASSALRTRNREKLFF
V: TRBV18; J: TRBJ1-1; CDR3: CASSATDSYTEAFF
V: TRBV20-1; J: TRBJ2-1; CDR3: CSARIPGNEQFF
V: TRBV27; J: TRBJ2-7; CDR3: CASRGTSTYEQYF
V: TRBV6-1; J: TRBJ1-2; CDR3: CASSRQERDRDGYTF
V: TRBV6-1; J: TRBJ1-2; CDR3: CASSSSGQASYGYTF
V: TRBV29-1; J: TRBJ1-2; CDR3: CSVVGGMRGYTF
V: TRBV15; J: TRBJ2-5; CDR3: CATSRDYAGKKTQYF
V: TRBV4-2; J: TRBJ2-5; CDR3: CASSQVGDRGETQYF
V: TRBV4-2; J: TRBJ2-7; CDR3: CASSQEGQSYSYEQYF
V: TRBV29-1; J: TRBJ2-2; CDR3: CSVNSQGTGELFF
V: TRBV25-1; J: TRBJ2-5; CDR3: CASSEYREYRETQYF
V: TRBV4-1; J: TRBJ2-2; CDR3: CASSQDAVRGRAGELFF
V: TRBV11-2; J: TRBJ2-7; CDR3: CASSRLTSGRFAEQYF
V: TRBV20-1; J: TRBJ2-2; CDR3: CSASLAPETGELFF
V: TRBV15; J: TRBJ1-2; CDR3: CATSRSTGFDGYTF